This TCR beta chain derives from a study of T cells after yellow fever vaccination. For the study at large: Fractions containing few cells were prepared with SMART-Seq v4 Ultra Low Input. The study's findings and limits: CD4 and CD8 compartments shared a small share of clonotypes, likely from convergent recombination. Re-detected after boosting: most primary clones, more than 95% of CD4 and under 90% of CD8. It was a weaker secondary response, yet one that peaked faster, at day 5 versus 15.

TCRdb recomputed calls from the 5' RACE reads with MiXCR, one row per CDR3 protein. The sample lists about 320,000 distinct CDR3 sequences, roughly 6.8% occurring once. Concerning this clonotype itself: The antigen is undetermined.

V lost 2 bases to trimming and J lost 4 bases; unmatched junction nucleotides: 7. This CDR3 region has 16 residues. Germline V CDR1 and CDR2: LGHNA, YSLEER. V is TRBV4-3 and J is TRBJ2-3; 9 bases match TRBD2. Sequenced material: PBMCs, taken roughly seven weeks after the first yellow fever vaccination. The TCR sequence derives from a man in his late teens or twenties who received the YFV17D yellow fever vaccine. The CDR3 loop reads CASSQPERGDSDTQYF. CDR3 nucleotide sequence: TGCGCCAGCAGCCAACCCGAGCGGGGGGATTCAGATACGCAGTATTTT.